This T cell receptor (beta chain) appears in the sequencing data of a study of T and B cells in COVID-19 patients. Overall study: COVID-19 patients gave peripheral blood either during active infection or after recovery.

TRB was amplified from around 230-520 ng of blood genomic DNA. Multiplex PCR with BIOMED2 TRB-A/B primer pools amplified TRB rearrangements. TCRdb ran MiXCR on the multiplex PCR reads and lists one entry per CDR3 protein. The sample comprises about 5,400 distinct CDR3 sequences, around a quarter of which are singletons, and over 11% rests with the top ten. The sequenced sample consisted of blood. This clonotype originated in a human donor with active COVID-19.

Here the CDR3 reads CASSPEPGARGYTF. The CDR3 DNA follows: TGTGCCAGCAGCCCAGAGCCGGGGGCGCGTGGCTACACCTTC. V and J are TRBV5-4 and TRBJ1-2; TRBD1 is a possible D gene (6 bases). Germline values: CDR1 SGHNT, CDR2 YYREEE (reference sequence). The ends were cut back, 4 bases at V and 7 bases at J, with 17 bases in the middle. The CDR3 consists of 14 residues.